This T cell receptor beta chain was recorded in a study of T cell clonality in common variable immunodeficiency. General study findings and limits: CVID subjects showed higher TCRbeta clonality than healthy controls. CVID subjects shared fewer TCRbeta clones than healthy controls did.

This clone was counted at least ten times. The antigen is not known. The read is 3 residues too short to cover the CDR3 end, so that end is filled in from the germline J gene. Germline loops: CDR1 SGHVS, CDR2 FQNEAQ. V shed 4 bases, J shed 9 bases, and the junction held 3 bases outside the gene matches. CDR3 size: 14 residues. Sequencing used immunoSEQ multiplex PCR; TCRdb keeps in-frame clones, though not all of them. The sample holds tens of thousands of clones, and no clone turns up only once. The rearrangement uses TRBV7-8 and TRBJ2-1; TRBD2 aligns across 13 bases. The receptor was derived from a person between 18 and 75 years old in good health. The sequencing input was peripheral blood mononuclear cells. The CDR3 DNA, read in part, is TGTGCCAGCAGCTGGACTAGCGGGAGTGGTGAG. This codes for CASSWTSGSGE. The full CDR3 protein reads CASSWTSGSGEQFF.